One and the same sample provided the 23 T cell receptor beta chains below, sequenced in a study of T cell responses to AZD1222 COVID-19 vaccine. Sequenced by immunoSEQ multiplex PCR; TCRdb stores in-frame clones only, minus some. Of a few hundred thousand clones listed, approximately 93% are singletons. Sample: peripheral blood, taken on day 0 of AZD1222 vaccination. These receptors were collected from an adult in good health.

The rearrangement uses TRBV6-5 and TRBJ2-6; no reliable D call. This CDR3 is 15 amino acids long. V shed 5 bases and J shed 0 bases, with 8 bases lying between them. Germline CDR1 reads MNHEY; CDR2 reads SVGAGI. As DNA, the CDR3 is TGTGCCAGCAGTCCTAAGAACTCTGGGGCCAACGTCCTGACTTTC. Amino acid sequence: CASSPKNSGANVLTF.

The chain links TRBV7-8 to TRBJ1-1; no clear D gene. V lost 7 bases, J lost 6 bases, and 15 bases lay in between. The CDR3 contains 13 residues. CDR1 and CDR2 (germline): SGHVS, FQNEAQ. The CDR3, as DNA: TGTGCCAGCACCACGAGGGTGGCAGCTGAAGCTTTCTTT. It is translated as CASTTRVAAEAFF.

This chain joins TRBV12-3 or TRBV12-4 and TRBJ1-3; D is uncertain. This CDR3 region has 13 residues. V gave up 2 bases and J gave up 0 bases, with 2 bases separating them. CDR3 protein: CASSLNSGNTIYF. CDR3 nucleotides: TGTGCCAGCAGTTTAAACTCTGGAAACACCATATATTTT.

The CDR3: CASSRTEYSPLHF. As DNA, the CDR3 is TGTGCCAGCAGTCGGACAGAATATTCACCCCTCCACTTT. The chain carries TRBV12-3 or TRBV12-4 and TRBJ1-6; a weak D match, TRBD1 (6 bases). This CDR3 has 13 amino acids. V was pared by 5 bases and J by 8 bases, with 10 bases between.

The chain has TRBV21-1 and TRBJ1-6. TRBV21-1 is a documented pseudogene. CDR3 size: 14 residues. CDR3 sequence (DNA): TGTGCCAGCAGCCCGGGCTCCTATAATTCACCCCTCCACTTT. It yields the protein CASSPGSYNSPLHF.

The chain has TRBV28 and TRBJ1-2; D is ambiguous. This CDR3 is built from 13 residues. CDR1 and CDR2 (germline): MDHEN, SYDVKM. The V end was cut by 2 bases, the J end by 4 bases, with 8 bases between. CDR3 nucleotides: TGTGCCAGCAGTTTAGCTTGGGCCTATGGCTACACCTTC. This gives the protein CASSLAWAYGYTF.

V gene TRBV6-5 combines with J gene TRBJ1-6, with 7 bases identical to TRBD1. The germline V gene encodes CDR1 MNHEY and CDR2 SVGAGI. The ends lost 4 bases at V and 9 bases at J; junction bases unmatched: 6. The CDR3 extends over 14 amino acids. CDR3 sequence reads: CASSSQGQPSPLHF. DNA for the CDR3: TGTGCCAGCAGTTCCCAGGGACAGCCTTCACCCCTCCACTTT.

CDR3 region: CASSEQGGPGDTQYF. The CDR3 DNA reads as TGTGCCAGCAGTGAACAAGGGGGGCCTGGAGATACGCAGTATTTT. V gene TRBV2 combines with J gene TRBJ2-3, with D tentatively TRBD1 or TRBD2 (6 bases each). Deletions cut 2 bases from V and 5 bases from J, with 14 bases between. This CDR3 region has 15 residues. Germline values: CDR1 SNHLY, CDR2 FYNNEI.

This CDR3 is CASSVDRTGGRNTIYF. The CDR3 nucleotides are TGTGCCAGCAGCGTAGACAGAACGGGGGGTAGAAACACCATATATTTT. V gene TRBV7-2 combines with J gene TRBJ1-3; D perhaps matches TRBD1 (5 bases). The CDR3 contains 16 residues. Germline CDR1 reads SGHTA; CDR2 reads FQGNSA. Trimming shortened V by 5 bases and J by 5 bases, and 19 bases separated the two germline ends.

The V call is TRBV7-9, the J call TRBJ1-1, with D unresolved. Per germline, CDR1 SEHNR and CDR2 FQNEAQ (reference sequence). The CDR3 is made up of 15 amino acids. Deletions cut 5 bases from V and 1 base from J, with 14 bases between. This CDR3 is CASSLYEAGNTEAFF. The CDR3 DNA is TGTGCCAGCAGCCTCTACGAGGCGGGGAACACTGAAGCTTTCTTT.

A note on this clone: The junction departs from the called germline gene at one end, perhaps through a read error. Different DNA sequences within this sample yield the same CDR3. This rearrangement joins TRBV28 to TRBJ2-5; 7 nucleotides line up with TRBD1. Germline CDR1 is MDHEN and CDR2 is SYDVKM. CDR3 length: 14 residues. CDR3 nucleotides: TGTGCTAGCAGGGGACAGAAAGGTCAAGAGACCCAGTACTTC. Amino acids: CASRGQKGQETQYF.

This rearrangement joins TRBV11-2 to TRBJ2-7; unclear D gene. CDR1 and CDR2 (germline): SGHAT, FQNNGV. Trimming took off 5 bases at V and 2 bases at J, with 13 bases between the two ends. CDR3 size: 14 residues. The CDR3 region is CASSPLYRTYEQYF. In DNA, the CDR3 is TGTGCCAGCAGCCCACTCTACAGAACCTACGAGCAGTACTTC.

The V gene is TRBV12-3 or TRBV12-4, the J gene TRBJ1-4; D is perhaps TRBD1 (6 bases). CDR3 length equals 13 residues. V lost 4 bases and J lost 10, with 13 bases in between. For the CDR3, the DNA is TGTGCCAGCAGTTCGGACAGCCTAGGAAAACTGTTTTTT. This codes for CASSSDSLGKLFF.

The CDR3 is CASSQEVGGFQETQYF. CDR3 in DNA: TGTGCCAGCAGCCAAGAGGTGGGAGGCTTCCAAGAGACCCAGTACTTC. The V and J genes are TRBV3-1 (or the pseudogene TRBV3-2) and TRBJ2-5; the D gene is possibly TRBD2 (6 bases). The CDR3 runs 16 residues. Germline lookup yields CDR1 LGHDT and CDR2 YNNKEL (reference sequence). Trimming left V 0 bases short and J 1 base short, with 12 bases between.

This chain joins TRBV10-3 and TRBJ2-3, with a weak D call TRBD2 (5 bases). The CDR3 extends over 20 amino acids. Trimming shortened V by 0 bases and J by 0 bases, and 22 bases separated the two germline ends. Germline-derived CDR1 and CDR2 are ENHRY and SYGVKD. The CDR3 sequence is CAISESTGIAGVGSTDTQYF. CDR3 DNA sequence: TGTGCCATCAGTGAGTCGACGGGAATAGCTGGGGTCGGTAGCACAGATACGCAGTATTTT.

The CDR3 DNA is TGTGCCAGCAGAATAGGGACGCGCGCGGGGGAGCAGTACTTC. It is translated as CASRIGTRAGEQYF. V usage is TRBV28 and J usage is TRBJ2-7; TRBD2 is a possible D gene (6 bases). The CDR3 consists of 14 residues. CDR1 and CDR2 (germline): MDHEN, SYDVKM. V was pared by 6 bases and J by 7 bases, with 19 bases between.

This chain connects TRBV5-4 to TRBJ2-1; 12 bases line up with TRBD2. Germline assignment: CDR1 SGHNT and CDR2 YYREEE (reference sequence). With 3 bases clipped from V and 4 bases from J, the junction kept 2 bases outside the gene matches. The CDR3 length is 15 residues. The CDR3 coding sequence is TGTGCCAGCAGCTCCGGACTAGCGGGATACAATGAGCAGTTCTTC. It is translated as CASSSGLAGYNEQFF.

This chain connects TRBV28 to TRBJ1-2; D might be TRBD1 (5 bases). Trimming pared 6 bases from V and 1 base from J, leaving 9 bases between. CDR1 MDHEN and CDR2 SYDVKM come from the germline V gene. The CDR3 sequence is 13 residues long. The CDR3 nucleotides read TGTGCCAGCAGAGCAGGGATTAACTATGGCTACACCTTC. Translating it yields CASRAGINYGYTF.

The CDR3 region is CASSQDRDTQYF. CDR3 DNA: TGCGCCAGCAGCCAAGACCGGGATACGCAGTATTTT. The V and J genes are TRBV4-1 and TRBJ2-3; D ambiguous. V was shortened by 0 bases and J by 6 bases, with 4 bases between the two germline ends. Germline-derived CDR1 and CDR2 are MGHRA and YSYEKL. This CDR3 has 12 residues.

This sequence joins TRBV27 and TRBJ2-7; 9 bases are shared with TRBD1. V trimming: 7 bases; J trimming: 2 bases; junction bases outside the gene matches: 9. CDR1 is MNHEY, CDR2 SMNVEV, per germline (reference sequence). The CDR3 runs 15 residues. CDR3 bases: TGTGCCAGCAAGTCCTTTTGGACAGGGGCCTACGAGCAGTACTTC. This codes for CASKSFWTGAYEQYF.

This sequence joins TRBV29-1 and TRBJ2-3, with D unresolved. The V and J ends lost 3 bases and 2 bases respectively, with 3 bases between them. This CDR3 is 11 amino acids long. CDR1 is SQVTM and CDR2 is ANQGSEA in the germline V gene. CDR3 amino acids: CSVDNTDTQYF. The DNA of the CDR3 is TGCAGCGTTGATAACACAGATACGCAGTATTTT.

CDR3 loop: CASSLQGPYEQYF. CDR3 bases: TGTGCCAGCAGCTTACAGGGGCCCTACGAGCAGTACTTC. The chain couples TRBV7-2 to TRBJ2-7; D might be TRBD1 (6 bases). V gave up 2 bases and J gave up 2 bases, with 7 bases separating them. Germline lookup yields CDR1 SGHTA and CDR2 FQGNSA. This CDR3 spans 13 amino acids.

The rearrangement joins TRBV7-2 to TRBJ1-2; D possibly corresponds to TRBD1 (6 bases). Trimming shortened V by 5 bases and J by 8 bases, and 15 bases separated the two germline ends. This CDR3 has 13 amino acids. The V gene's germline CDR1 is SGHTA and CDR2 FQGNSA. The CDR3: CASSTQGGWGYTF. In DNA, the CDR3 is TGTGCCAGCAGCACACAGGGTGGGTGGGGCTACACCTTC.